This T cell receptor beta chain was documented in a study of identifying expanded T cells in peripheral blood. Profiled with immunoSEQ multiplex PCR; TCRdb holds only in-frame clones, not every one. The table shows tens of thousands of clones, with roughly four fifths occurring only once. Healthy donors had no documented immune events, such as infections, while sampled. CDR1 is LNHDA, CDR2 SQIVND, per germline (reference sequence). The junction had 11 bases not matched to a gene; V was cut back by 0 bases and J by 1 base. This CDR3 is 19 amino acids long. Study-level results: Across healthy donors, higher total template counts meant significantly greater roughly 2-week count variance. Over around two and four weeks, about 15 and 19 clones changed, versus 1.2 between replicates.

In the case of this clone: Its antigen remains unknown.

The chain recombines TRBV19 with TRBJ2-1; 8 bases are shared with TRBD2. The sequenced material came from blood. The receptor comes from a person aged 18 to 75 in good health. The CDR3 DNA reads TGTGCCAGTAGTATAGAAAACCCGGGGCTAGCGGGTTCCTACAATGAGCAGTTCTTC. Its translation: CASSIENPGLAGSYNEQFF.